Listed below are T cell receptor beta chains from one sample, sequenced in a study of blood T cell repertoires in COVID-19. Assay: immunoSEQ multiplex PCR; the TCRdb copy retains only in-frame clones and omits some. The sample yields about 89,000 clones, 75% to 85% seen once. Material for sequencing was peripheral blood. The receptor set was obtained from a woman aged 80 or older with acute or convalescent COVID-19. The conserved cysteine and the conserved F or W are not part of the CDR3 here. D genes are given only for firm matches.

D gene: NA; V gene: TRBV10-1; CDR3 protein: ASSDDPRYEQY
D gene: TRBD1; V gene: TRBV7-7; CDR3 protein: ASSSNLQGFHEQY
D gene: NA; V gene: TRBV5-1; CDR3 protein: ASSQGGALGEQY
D gene: NA; V gene: TRBV5-1; CDR3 protein: ASSSELAQY
D gene: NA; V gene: TRBV6-2/TRBV6-3; CDR3 protein: ASSRLGAGELF
D gene: TRBD2; V gene: TRBV7-9; CDR3 protein: ASSQTSGLETQY
D gene: NA; V gene: TRBV7-2; CDR3 protein: ASSLAFTYEQY
D gene: TRBD1; V gene: TRBV2; CDR3 protein: ASSGTGNEKLF
D gene: TRBD2; V gene: TRBV27; CDR3 protein: ASTRTSGSYLGEQY
D gene: TRBD1; V gene: TRBV2; CDR3 protein: AGQGALGQPQH
D gene: TRBD1; V gene: TRBV30; CDR3 protein: ACGDRSDTQY
D gene: TRBD1; V gene: TRBV6-6; CDR3 protein: ASRLPGQVSYEQY
D gene: NA; V gene: TRBV18; CDR3 protein: ASSPPTGKYEQY
D gene: TRBD2; V gene: TRBV4-2; CDR3 protein: ASSQAGTSGGVETQY
D gene: NA; V gene: TRBV18; CDR3 protein: ASSLRPGKNWGYT
D gene: TRBD2; V gene: TRBV3-1/TRBV3-2; CDR3 protein: ASSQGTSGQETQY
D gene: NA; V gene: TRBV5-1; CDR3 protein: ASSLEGGQPQH
D gene: TRBD1; V gene: TRBV11-3; CDR3 protein: ASSFTGGLGYT
D gene: NA; V gene: TRBV19; CDR3 protein: ASSIRGTNEQF
D gene: NA; V gene: TRBV29-1; CDR3 protein: SVDPSYSTDTQY
D gene: TRBD1; V gene: TRBV6-5; CDR3 protein: ASSYGGQGYEQY
D gene: TRBD1; V gene: TRBV19; CDR3 protein: ASRNRGQNQPQH
D gene: TRBD1; V gene: TRBV5-1; CDR3 protein: ASSLGLGTDSVYNEQF
D gene: TRBD2; V gene: TRBV27; CDR3 protein: ASRQTLPGLSYF
D gene: NA; V gene: TRBV6-2/TRBV6-3; CDR3 protein: ASSYGVRGSNQPQH
D gene: NA; V gene: TRBV19; CDR3 protein: ASTSEGRGANVLT
D gene: NA; V gene: TRBV5-1; CDR3 protein: ASSLTPNTEAF
D gene: TRBD1; V gene: TRBV7-9; CDR3 protein: ASSGTGLGGYT
D gene: NA; V gene: TRBV9; CDR3 protein: ASSAGGNTEAF
D gene: TRBD2; V gene: TRBV24-1; CDR3 protein: ATSNPGGRTDTQY
D gene: TRBD2; V gene: TRBV7-8; CDR3 protein: ASSPRGLAANNEQF
D gene: TRBD2; V gene: TRBV4-2; CDR3 protein: ASSQEPGLAGVYEQY
D gene: TRBD2; V gene: TRBV5-1; CDR3 protein: ASSLGNTGGTYEQY
D gene: TRBD1; V gene: TRBV6-2/TRBV6-3; CDR3 protein: ASSYAGQSDEKLF
D gene: TRBD1; V gene: TRBV6-5; CDR3 protein: ASGQGAYYEQY
D gene: NA; V gene: TRBV27; CDR3 protein: ASSTTPLYAGELF
D gene: TRBD1; V gene: TRBV5-1; CDR3 protein: ASSLAPRDRESEQY
D gene: NA; V gene: TRBV27; CDR3 protein: ASSLSHREVYEQY
D gene: NA; V gene: TRBV12-5; CDR3 protein: ASALRDKTEAF
D gene: TRBD2; V gene: TRBV9; CDR3 protein: ASSVGLAGGPYNEQF
D gene: NA; V gene: TRBV9; CDR3 protein: ASSVPQGEQY
D gene: TRBD2; V gene: TRBV18; CDR3 protein: ASSLLAGSGANVLT
D gene: TRBD1; V gene: TRBV29-1; CDR3 protein: SVERTGLAYGYT
D gene: TRBD1; V gene: TRBV4-1; CDR3 protein: ASSRAGGRNYGYT
D gene: NA; V gene: TRBV7-2; CDR3 protein: ASSFGRGPYEQY
D gene: NA; V gene: TRBV20-1; CDR3 protein: STGSNTEAF
D gene: TRBD2; V gene: TRBV29-1; CDR3 protein: SVVGASGRGVIGELF
D gene: TRBD1; V gene: TRBV7-9; CDR3 protein: ASSSDRGSNTEAF
D gene: NA; V gene: TRBV6-5; CDR3 protein: ASSYAARDQPQH
D gene: NA; V gene: TRBV25-1; CDR3 protein: ASSEPGGLAGHYGYT
D gene: NA; V gene: TRBV9; CDR3 protein: ASSEGTGYEQY
D gene: NA; V gene: TRBV18; CDR3 protein: ASSPRRTPDNEQF
D gene: TRBD2; V gene: TRBV12-5; CDR3 protein: ASGPKAGAYNEQF
D gene: TRBD1; V gene: TRBV12-3/TRBV12-4; CDR3 protein: ASTTGYGYT
D gene: NA; V gene: TRBV6-6; CDR3 protein: ASSYREGRGNQPQH
D gene: TRBD2; V gene: TRBV6-2/TRBV6-3; CDR3 protein: ASSFRDYRDEQF
D gene: NA; V gene: TRBV11-3; CDR3 protein: ASSHSQVTGELF
D gene: NA; V gene: TRBV5-1; CDR3 protein: ASSRAGQSFSYEQY
D gene: NA; V gene: TRBV6-4; CDR3 protein: ASSDSGRAANQPQH